This entry lists 28 T cell receptor beta chains sequenced from one sample in a study of blood T cell repertoires in COVID-19. Here immunoSEQ multiplex PCR was the method, and the copy in TCRdb shows in-frame clones only, minus some. The repertoire consists of over 70,000 clones, with roughly three quarters occurring once and the leading ten covering about 10%. Sample: peripheral blood. These receptors originate from an elderly woman with acute or convalescent COVID-19.

The chain recombines TRBV19 with TRBJ2-4, with TRBD2 matching over 8 bases. V lost 5 bases, J lost 11 bases, and 8 bases stayed unmatched. CDR1 LNHDA and CDR2 SQIVND come from the germline V gene (reference sequence). The CDR3 covers 13 residues. In DNA, the CDR3 is TGTGCCAGTAGTTCCTCCGGGACTAGGGTTCAGTACTTC. Protein sequence: CASSSSGTRVQYF.

The rearrangement joins TRBV3-1 (or the pseudogene TRBV3-2) to TRBJ2-5, with D tentatively TRBD1 (5 bases). The CDR3 length is 12 residues. The V and J ends lost 6 bases and 5 bases respectively, with 10 bases between them. Germline V gene lookup returns CDR1 LGHDT and CDR2 YNNKEL (reference sequence). The CDR3 region is CASRGQSETQYF. CDR3 nucleotides: TGTGCCAGCAGGGGGCAATCGGAGACCCAGTACTTC.

The chain combines TRBV28 with TRBJ1-2; 8 nucleotides line up with TRBD1. From germline, CDR1 is MDHEN and CDR2 SYDVKM. V was pared by 1 base and J by 7 bases, with 8 bases of the junction left unmatched. This CDR3 region has 15 residues. The CDR3: CASSLYVQGASGYTF. DNA for the CDR3: TGTGCCAGCAGTTTATATGTCCAGGGGGCTAGTGGCTACACCTTC.

This chain uses TRBV30 with TRBJ1-5; 7 nucleotides agree with TRBD1. Germline V gene lookup returns CDR1 GTSNPN and CDR2 SVGIG (reference sequence). CDR3 length: 17 residues. Trimming took 1 base from V and 1 from J; bases not matched to a gene: 10. In DNA, the CDR3 is TGTGCCTGGAGTGGCCGGCAGGGGGAATTCAGCAATCAGCCCCAGCATTTT. Translation: CAWSGRQGEFSNQPQHF. Complete variable domain (other parts from reference TRBV30 and TRBJ1-5): SQTIHQWPATLVQPVGSPLSLECTVEGTSNPNLYWYRQAAGRGLQLLFYSVGIGQISSEVPQNLSASRPQDRQFILSSKKLLLSDSGFYLCAWSGRQGEFSNQPQHFGDGTRLSIL.

The chain couples TRBV3-1 (or the pseudogene TRBV3-2) to TRBJ2-7; weak D call: TRBD1 (6 bases). The V end was cut by 4 bases, the J end by 5 bases, with 18 bases between. CDR3 size: 15 residues. The V gene's germline CDR1 is LGHDT and CDR2 YNNKEL (reference sequence). CDR3 nucleotide sequence: TGTGCCAGCAGCCCTCGGACAGACCCCACCGACGAGCAGTACTTC. Protein product: CASSPRTDPTDEQYF.

The gene calls are TRBV11-3 and TRBJ2-1; D is unclear. The CDR3 is 14 residues long. With 5 bases removed from V and 7 bases from J, the gap between germline ends came to 15 bases. The germline V gene encodes CDR1 SGHNT and CDR2 YENEEA. The CDR3 bases are TGTGCCAGCAGCCCAGCGTACGGCCGGAATGAGCAGTTCTTC. Its translation: CASSPAYGRNEQFF.

V is TRBV10-3 and J is TRBJ1-2; TRBD1 matches 9 bases. CDR3 size: 14 residues. CDR1 ENHRY and CDR2 SYGVKD come from the germline V gene. V lost 4 bases and J lost 2; bases outside the gene matches: 2. The CDR3 DNA follows: TGTGCCATCAGTGGTGGACAGGGGAACTATGGCTACACCTTC. Its protein product is CAISGGQGNYGYTF.

This clone was detected only a few times. The chain uses TRBV6-6 and TRBJ2-2; 7 bases fit TRBD2. J gave up 0 bases and V 5 bases, and 9 bases lay outside the gene matches. The CDR3 runs to 17 residues. Germline CDR1 is MNHNY and CDR2 is SVGAGI (reference sequence). The CDR3 DNA is TGTGCCAGCAGTCCGCCCGGCGGGGGACCGAACACCGGGGAGCTGTTTTTT. Translated: CASSPPGGGPNTGELFF.

This clone was seen once. The chain carries TRBV5-1 and TRBJ2-3; 8 nucleotides align to TRBD2. The CDR3 runs 16 residues. CDR1 and CDR2 (germline): SGHRS, YFSETQ. After removal of 1 base from V and 5 bases from J, the junction contained 9 bases not matched to a gene. The CDR3 here is CASSLFEREYGDTQYF. As DNA, the CDR3 is TGCGCCAGCAGCTTGTTCGAGCGGGAGTACGGAGATACGCAGTATTTT.

CDR3 coding DNA: TGTGCCAGCAGTGAACTTTACACCGGGGAGCTGTTTTTT. It yields the protein CASSELYTGELFF. The rearrangement joins TRBV6-1 to TRBJ2-2; D call uncertain. This CDR3 contains 13 residues. Between the trimmed V and J ends, which lost 2 bases and 3 bases, there was a span of 4 bases. CDR1 and CDR2 from the germline V gene are MNHNS and SASEGT.

The V gene is TRBV30, the J gene TRBJ2-7; TRBD1 agrees at 8 bases. J lost 0 bases, V lost 4 bases, and 8 bases had no gene match. This CDR3 is built from 15 residues. Germline-derived CDR1 and CDR2 are GTSNPN and SVGIG (reference sequence). CDR3 residues: CAWKGQGTSSYEQYF. CDR3 DNA sequence: TGTGCCTGGAAAGGACAGGGAACCAGCTCCTACGAGCAGTACTTC.

This chain links TRBV3-1 (or the pseudogene TRBV3-2) with TRBJ1-5; D is undetermined. V was shortened by 0 bases and J by 9 bases, with 6 bases between the two germline ends. Looked up from germline, CDR1 is LGHDT and CDR2 is YNNKEL (reference sequence). CDR3 length equals 12 residues. The CDR3 nucleotides are TGTGCCAGCAGCCAAGATACCGGGCCCCAGCATTTT. It specifies CASSQDTGPQHF.

V gene TRBV24-1 combines with J gene TRBJ1-2; D not certain. This CDR3 has 13 amino acids. Per germline, CDR1 KGHDR and CDR2 SFDVKD. V gave up 5 bases and J gave up 3 bases, with 9 bases separating them. The CDR3 spells CATSVAVDYGYTF. In DNA form, the CDR3 reads TGTGCCACCAGTGTCGCGGTTGACTATGGCTACACCTTC.

This chain joins TRBV7-2 and TRBJ1-5; D gene ambiguous. Trimming left V 2 bases short and J 6 bases short, with 5 bases between. CDR1 is SGHTA and CDR2 is FQGNSA in the germline V gene. This CDR3 is built from 12 residues. CDR3: CASSLFGQPQHF. In DNA form, the CDR3 reads TGTGCCAGCAGCTTATTCGGTCAGCCCCAGCATTTT.

This clone appeared a few times. The chain recombines TRBV24-1 with TRBJ2-3, with D possibly TRBD2 on 6 matching bases. Germline CDR1 KGHDR, CDR2 SFDVKD. Trimming removed 5 bases from V and 2 bases from J, with 31 bases in between. The CDR3 runs to 21 residues. The DNA of the CDR3 is TGTGCCACCAGTGGCCACGCAGGGAGTGGTGGGACGGGAGCACACACAGATACGCAGTATTTT. It specifies CATSGHAGSGGTGAHTDTQYF.

The chain has TRBV5-4 and TRBJ2-5; 12 bases are shared with TRBD2. After removal of 3 bases from V and 5 bases from J, the junction contained 5 bases not matched to a gene. This CDR3 is 15 amino acids long. Germline CDR1 and CDR2: SGHNT and YYREEE (reference sequence). CDR3 DNA sequence: TGTGCCAGCAGCTCCCCGACTAGCGGGAGTGAGACCCAGTACTTC. Translated, it gives CASSSPTSGSETQYF.

The chain recombines TRBV5-1 with TRBJ2-5; D might be TRBD2 (6 bases). With 3 bases removed from V and 5 bases from J, the gap between germline ends came to 20 bases. Germline values: CDR1 SGHRS, CDR2 YFSETQ. The CDR3 consists of 16 residues. The CDR3 DNA reads as TGCGCCAGCAGCTGGGCCCTAGGGACTCCCCGTGAGACCCAGTACTTC. It translates to CASSWALGTPRETQYF.

This chain links TRBV29-1 with TRBJ2-5; possible D gene TRBD1, 5 bases. The germline CDR1 and CDR2 sequences are SQVTM and ANQGSEA. This CDR3 has 14 residues. The V and J ends lost 5 bases and 5 bases respectively, with 18 bases between them. CDR3 DNA: TGCAGCGTTACCTTCGTAGGGGCCAGGGAGACCCAGTACTTC. Protein product: CSVTFVGARETQYF.

The chain carries TRBV6-5 and TRBJ2-5; 9 bases match TRBD1. Losses at the gene ends were 6 bases for V and 5 bases for J; bases not matched to a gene: 7. Germline values: CDR1 MNHEY, CDR2 SVGAGI. The CDR3 runs 14 residues. CDR3 loop: CASSVDRGRETQYF. The CDR3 DNA reads TGTGCCAGCAGCGTCGACAGGGGGAGGGAGACCCAGTACTTC.

This clone showed up many times. The rearrangement links TRBV7-9 to TRBJ2-7, with 11 bases aligning to TRBD1. Germline trimming cut 1 base from V and 3 bases from J; bases unmatched to any gene: 5. The CDR3 extends over 16 amino acids. CDR1 is SEHNR and CDR2 is FQNEAQ in the germline V gene (reference sequence). CDR3 sequence reads: CASSLVRGTGGYEQYF. CDR3 nucleotide sequence: TGTGCCAGCAGCTTAGTGAGAGGGACAGGGGGCTACGAGCAGTACTTC. The whole variable domain, remainder taken from reference TRBV7-9 and TRBJ2-7, is DTGVSQNPRHKITKRGQNVTFRCDPISEHNRLYWYRQTLGQGPEFLTYFQNEAQLEKSRLLSDRFSAERPKGSFSTLEIQRTEQGDSAMYLCASSLVRGTGGYEQYFGPGTRLTVT.

The chain is built from TRBV18 and TRBJ1-3, with 7 bases lining up with TRBD1. V was clipped by 4 bases and J by 2 bases; unmatched bases: 8. Germline V gives CDR1 KGHSH, CDR2 LQKENI. The CDR3 has 16 amino acids. CDR3 protein: CASSRSHTGAGNTIYF. CDR3 in DNA: TGTGCCAGCTCACGAAGTCATACAGGGGCTGGAAACACCATATATTTT.

The chain joins TRBV3-1 (or the pseudogene TRBV3-2) to TRBJ1-2; TRBD1 agrees at 9 bases. The germline gives CDR1 LGHDT, CDR2 YNNKEL (reference sequence). Unmatched junction bases numbered 8, after V lost 3 bases and J lost 3 bases. The CDR3 loop spans 16 amino acids. The CDR3, as DNA: TGTGCCAGCAGCCACCAGGACAGGGGAGCGGACTATGGCTACACCTTC. As protein: CASSHQDRGADYGYTF.

This chain connects TRBV7-2 to TRBJ1-4, with D unresolved. The CDR3 has 15 residues. V lost 3 bases and J lost 7, with 15 bases in between. Germline values: CDR1 SGHTA, CDR2 FQGNSA. In DNA form, the CDR3 reads TGTGCCAGCAGCTTCCCGGGTCGAGGGAGTGAAAAACTGTTTTTT. Protein: CASSFPGRGSEKLFF.

In its sample, this clone was seen once. V usage is TRBV5-1 and J usage is TRBJ2-7, with D possibly matching TRBD2 (6 bases). CDR3 size: 15 residues. Germline CDR1 is SGHRS and CDR2 is YFSETQ. V lost 0 bases to trimming and J lost 3 bases, with 13 bases between them. Here the CDR3 reads CASSLAISGYYEQYF. Here the CDR3 DNA reads TGCGCCAGCAGCTTGGCCATAAGCGGGTACTACGAGCAGTACTTC.

This chain uses TRBV7-2 with TRBJ2-1; no definite D call. The length of the CDR3 is 15 residues. With 2 bases removed from V and 0 bases from J, the gap between germline ends came to 8 bases. Germline V CDR1 and CDR2: SGHTA, FQGNSA. For the CDR3, the DNA is TGTGCCAGCAGCTTACTCAGAGGCTCCTACAATGAGCAGTTCTTC. It yields the protein CASSLLRGSYNEQFF.

This clone showed up just a few times. The chain recombines TRBV7-2 with TRBJ1-3; D unclear. Germline-derived CDR1 and CDR2 are SGHTA and FQGNSA. V lost 5 bases to trimming and J lost 0 bases, with 8 bases between them. This CDR3 is built from 14 residues. CDR3 region: CASSADYSGNTIYF. CDR3 DNA sequence: TGTGCCAGCAGCGCAGACTACTCTGGAAACACCATATATTTT.

The gene calls are TRBV9 and TRBJ2-7; 8 bases align to TRBD2. The CDR3 has 15 amino acids. Germline-derived CDR1 and CDR2 are SGDLS and YYNGEE. The trim removed 0 bases at V and 4 bases at J, leaving 6 bases unmatched. CDR3 nucleotides: TGTGCCAGCAGCGTAGGGGGACTAGACCGATACGAGCAGTACTTC. It yields the protein CASSVGGLDRYEQYF.

The chain employs TRBV12-3 or TRBV12-4 and TRBJ1-1; D is unclear. The CDR3 spans 13 residues. V was cut by 6 bases and J by 3 bases, with 11 bases left in between. This CDR3 is CASSRRQDTEAFF. The DNA for the CDR3 is TGTGCCAGCAGCCGACGACAAGACACTGAAGCTTTCTTT.